The T cell receptor beta chain described here comes from a study of blood T cell repertoires in COVID-19. Generated by immunoSEQ multiplex PCR, the TCRdb table keeps only in-frame clones and is missing some. The sample yields approximately 230,000 clones, around 88% seen once. This clonotype was sampled from a woman in her twenties or thirties with COVID-19, enrolled during active disease. Specimen: peripheral blood.

The CDR3 loop reads CASSYPKEGGNTEAFF. The DNA for the CDR3 is TGTGCCAGCAGTTACCCGAAGGAGGGAGGGAACACTGAAGCTTTCTTT. The chain joins TRBV6-5 to TRBJ1-1; D not certain. Germline loops: CDR1 MNHEY, CDR2 SVGAGI. Trimming cost V 2 bases and J 1 base, with 14 bases left between them. The CDR3 is 16 residues long.